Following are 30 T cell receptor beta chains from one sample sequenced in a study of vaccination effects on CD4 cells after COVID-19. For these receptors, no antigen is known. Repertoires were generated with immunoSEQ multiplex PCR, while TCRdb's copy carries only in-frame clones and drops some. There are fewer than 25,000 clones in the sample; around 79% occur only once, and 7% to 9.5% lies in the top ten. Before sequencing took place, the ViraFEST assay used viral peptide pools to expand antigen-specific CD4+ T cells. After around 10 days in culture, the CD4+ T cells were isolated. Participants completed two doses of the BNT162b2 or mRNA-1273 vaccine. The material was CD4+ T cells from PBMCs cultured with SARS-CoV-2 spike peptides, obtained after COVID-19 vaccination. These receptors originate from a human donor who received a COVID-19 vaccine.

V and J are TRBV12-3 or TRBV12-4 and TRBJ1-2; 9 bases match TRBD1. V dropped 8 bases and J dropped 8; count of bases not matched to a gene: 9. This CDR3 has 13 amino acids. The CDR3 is CASGGYGTGGYTF. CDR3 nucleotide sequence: TGTGCCAGCGGCGGATACGGGACAGGGGGCTACACCTTC.

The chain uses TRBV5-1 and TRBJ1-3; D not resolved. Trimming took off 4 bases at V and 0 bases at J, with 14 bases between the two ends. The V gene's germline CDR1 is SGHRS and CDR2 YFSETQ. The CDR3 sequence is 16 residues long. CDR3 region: CASSPPFSGSGNTIYF. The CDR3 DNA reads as TGCGCCAGCAGCCCCCCCTTCTCAGGCTCTGGAAACACCATATATTTT. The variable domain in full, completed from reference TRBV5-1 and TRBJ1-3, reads KAGVTQTPRYLIKTRGQQVTLSCSPISGHRSVSWYQQTPGQGLQFLFEYFSETQRNKGNFPGRFSGRQFSNSRSEMNVSTLELGDSALYLCASSPPFSGSGNTIYFGEGSWLTVV.

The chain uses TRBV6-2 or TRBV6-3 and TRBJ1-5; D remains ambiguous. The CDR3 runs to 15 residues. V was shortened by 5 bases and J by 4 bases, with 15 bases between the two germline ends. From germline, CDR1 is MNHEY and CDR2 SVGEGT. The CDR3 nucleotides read TGTGCCAGCAGTCGTATGTTGGACTTGAATCAGCCCCAGCATTTT. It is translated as CASSRMLDLNQPQHF.

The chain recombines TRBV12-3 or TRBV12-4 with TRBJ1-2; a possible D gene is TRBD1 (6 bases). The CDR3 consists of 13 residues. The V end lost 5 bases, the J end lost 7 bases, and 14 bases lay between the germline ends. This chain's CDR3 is CASSGGQRSGYTF. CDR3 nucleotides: TGTGCCAGCAGTGGGGGACAAAGGTCTGGCTACACCTTC.

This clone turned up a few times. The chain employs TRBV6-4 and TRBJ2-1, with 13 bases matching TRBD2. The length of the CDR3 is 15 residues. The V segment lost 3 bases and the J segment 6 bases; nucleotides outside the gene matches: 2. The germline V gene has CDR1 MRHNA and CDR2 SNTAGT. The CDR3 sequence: CASSELAGGPNEQFF. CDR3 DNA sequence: TGTGCCAGCAGTGAACTAGCGGGGGGGCCCAATGAGCAGTTCTTC.

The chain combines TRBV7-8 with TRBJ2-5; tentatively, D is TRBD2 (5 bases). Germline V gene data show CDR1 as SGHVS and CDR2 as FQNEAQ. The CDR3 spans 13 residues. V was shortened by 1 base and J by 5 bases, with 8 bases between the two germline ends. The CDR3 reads CASSLEDWETQYF. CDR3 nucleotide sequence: TGTGCCAGCAGCTTAGAGGACTGGGAGACCCAGTACTTC.

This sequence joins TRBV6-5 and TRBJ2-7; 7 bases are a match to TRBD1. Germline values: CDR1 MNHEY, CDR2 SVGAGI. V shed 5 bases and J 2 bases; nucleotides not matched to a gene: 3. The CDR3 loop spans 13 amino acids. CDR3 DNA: TGTGCCAGCAGTCCCGACAGGGCCTACGAGCAGTACTTC. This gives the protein CASSPDRAYEQYF.

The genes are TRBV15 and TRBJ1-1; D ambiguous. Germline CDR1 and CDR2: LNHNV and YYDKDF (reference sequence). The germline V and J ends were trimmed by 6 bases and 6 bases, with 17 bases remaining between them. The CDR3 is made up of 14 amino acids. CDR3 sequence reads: CATRSSVGWAEAFF. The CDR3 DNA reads TGTGCCACCAGATCAAGTGTGGGGTGGGCTGAAGCTTTCTTT.

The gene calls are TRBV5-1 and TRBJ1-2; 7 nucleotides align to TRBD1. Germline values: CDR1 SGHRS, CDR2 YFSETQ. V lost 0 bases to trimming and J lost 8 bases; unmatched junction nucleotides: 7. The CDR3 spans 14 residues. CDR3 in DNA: TGCGCCAGCAGCTTGGATCAGGGGGAAAGAGGCTACACCTTC. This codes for CASSLDQGERGYTF.

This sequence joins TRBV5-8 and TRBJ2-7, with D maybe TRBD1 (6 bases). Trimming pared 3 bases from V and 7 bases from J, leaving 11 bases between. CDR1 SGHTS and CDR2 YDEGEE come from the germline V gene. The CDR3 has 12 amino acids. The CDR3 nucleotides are TGTGCCAGCAGCTCAGCCGGGACAGAGCAGTACTTC. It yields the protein CASSSAGTEQYF.

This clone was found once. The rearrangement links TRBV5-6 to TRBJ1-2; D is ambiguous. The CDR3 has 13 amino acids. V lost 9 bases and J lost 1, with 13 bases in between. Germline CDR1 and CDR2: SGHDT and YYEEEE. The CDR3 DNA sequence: TGTGCCACCCAGAGGGTCAATAACTATGGCTACACCTTC. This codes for CATQRVNNYGYTF. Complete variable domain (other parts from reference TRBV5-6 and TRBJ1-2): DAGVTQSPTHLIKTRGQQVTLRCSPKSGHDTVSWYQQALGQGPQFIFQYYEEEERQRGNFPDRFSGHQFPNYSSELNVNALLLGDSALYLCATQRVNNYGYTFGSGTRLTVV.

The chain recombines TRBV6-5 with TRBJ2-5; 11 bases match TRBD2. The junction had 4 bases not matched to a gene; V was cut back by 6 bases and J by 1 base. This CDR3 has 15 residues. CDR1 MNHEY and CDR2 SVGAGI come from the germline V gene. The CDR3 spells CASSRLAGTQETQYF. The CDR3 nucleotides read TGTGCCAGCAGCAGACTAGCGGGGACCCAAGAGACCCAGTACTTC.

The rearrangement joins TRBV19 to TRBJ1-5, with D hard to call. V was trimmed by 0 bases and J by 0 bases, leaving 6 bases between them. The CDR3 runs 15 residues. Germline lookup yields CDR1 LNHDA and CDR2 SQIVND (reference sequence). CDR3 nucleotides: TGTGCCAGTAGTATAGATCTGGCTAGCAATCAGCCCCAGCATTTT. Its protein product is CASSIDLASNQPQHF.

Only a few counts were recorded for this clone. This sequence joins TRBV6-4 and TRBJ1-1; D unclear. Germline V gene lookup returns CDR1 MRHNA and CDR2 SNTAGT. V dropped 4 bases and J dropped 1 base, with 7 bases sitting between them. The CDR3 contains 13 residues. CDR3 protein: CASSVAENTEAFF. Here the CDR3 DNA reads TGTGCCAGCAGTGTGGCCGAGAACACTGAAGCTTTCTTT.

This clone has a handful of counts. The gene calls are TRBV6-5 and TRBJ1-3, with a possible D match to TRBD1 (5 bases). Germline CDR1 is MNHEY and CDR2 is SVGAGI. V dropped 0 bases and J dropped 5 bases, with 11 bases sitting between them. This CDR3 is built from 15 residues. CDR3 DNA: TGTGCCAGCAGTTACTCGAATAAGGGGAGAAACACCATATATTTT. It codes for CASSYSNKGRNTIYF.

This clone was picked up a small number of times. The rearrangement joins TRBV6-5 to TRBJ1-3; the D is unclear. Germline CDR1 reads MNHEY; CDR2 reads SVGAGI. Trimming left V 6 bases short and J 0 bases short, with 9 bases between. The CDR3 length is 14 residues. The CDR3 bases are TGTGCCAGCAGGGGCTCGTTCTCTGGAAACACCATATATTTT. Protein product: CASRGSFSGNTIYF.

CDR3 sequence: CASSPQAAEGTQYF. The CDR3 nucleotides read TGTGCCAGCAGCCCCCAAGCGGCTGAGGGGACCCAGTACTTC. The chain recombines TRBV7-2 with TRBJ2-5; a weak D match, TRBD2 (5 bases). V was trimmed by 5 bases and J by 7 bases, leaving 17 bases between them. This CDR3 comprises 14 residues. Per germline, CDR1 SGHTA and CDR2 FQGNSA.

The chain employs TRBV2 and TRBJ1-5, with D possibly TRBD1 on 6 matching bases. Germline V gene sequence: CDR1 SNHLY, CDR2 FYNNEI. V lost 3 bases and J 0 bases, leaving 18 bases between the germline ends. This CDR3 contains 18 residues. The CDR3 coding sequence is TGTGCCAGCAGTGACCTCTCCCCAGGGGAATATAGCAATCAGCCCCAGCATTTT. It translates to CASSDLSPGEYSNQPQHF.

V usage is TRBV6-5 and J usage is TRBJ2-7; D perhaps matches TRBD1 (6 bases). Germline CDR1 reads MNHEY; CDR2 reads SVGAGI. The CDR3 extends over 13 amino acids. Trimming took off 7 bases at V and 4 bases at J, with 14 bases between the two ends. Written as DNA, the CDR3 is TGTGCCAGCATACAGGGTGGAAGATACGAGCAGTACTTC. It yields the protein CASIQGGRYEQYF.

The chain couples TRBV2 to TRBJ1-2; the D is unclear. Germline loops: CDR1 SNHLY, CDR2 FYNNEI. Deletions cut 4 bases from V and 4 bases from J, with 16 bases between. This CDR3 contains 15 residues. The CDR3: CASSVRVGSLYGYTF. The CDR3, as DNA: TGTGCCAGCAGTGTAAGAGTGGGATCCCTCTATGGCTACACCTTC.

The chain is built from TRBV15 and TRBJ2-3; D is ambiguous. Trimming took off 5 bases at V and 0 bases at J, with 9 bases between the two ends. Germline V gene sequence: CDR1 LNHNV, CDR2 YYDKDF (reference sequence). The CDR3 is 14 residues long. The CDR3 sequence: CATSLDSSTDTQYF. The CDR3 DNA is TGTGCCACCAGCCTGGATTCTAGCACAGATACGCAGTATTTT.

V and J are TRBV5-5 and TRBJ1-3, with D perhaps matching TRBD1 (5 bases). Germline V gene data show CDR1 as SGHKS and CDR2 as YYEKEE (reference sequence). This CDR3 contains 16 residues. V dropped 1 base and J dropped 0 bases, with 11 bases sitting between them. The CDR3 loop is CASSLSQGVSGNTIYF. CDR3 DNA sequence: TGTGCCAGCAGCTTGTCCCAGGGCGTCTCTGGAAACACCATATATTTT.

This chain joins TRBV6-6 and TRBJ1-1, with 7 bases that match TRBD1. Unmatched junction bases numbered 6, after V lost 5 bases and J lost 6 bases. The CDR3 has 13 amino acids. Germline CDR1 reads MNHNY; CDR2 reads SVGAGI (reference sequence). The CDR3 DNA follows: TGTGCCAGCAGTCTACAGGGGACCGCTGAAGCTTTCTTT. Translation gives CASSLQGTAEAFF.

CDR3 amino acids: CASSLGGQPTSGYF. DNA of the CDR3: TGCGCCAGCAGTCTCGGGGGACAGCCTACCTCGGGTTACTTC. The rearrangement joins TRBV23-1 to TRBJ2-7, with TRBD1 as a possible D gene (7 bases). TRBV23-1 qualifies as an ORF whose function is uncertain. Between the trimmed V and J ends, which lost 4 bases and 13 bases, there was a span of 23 bases. This CDR3 is built from 14 residues.

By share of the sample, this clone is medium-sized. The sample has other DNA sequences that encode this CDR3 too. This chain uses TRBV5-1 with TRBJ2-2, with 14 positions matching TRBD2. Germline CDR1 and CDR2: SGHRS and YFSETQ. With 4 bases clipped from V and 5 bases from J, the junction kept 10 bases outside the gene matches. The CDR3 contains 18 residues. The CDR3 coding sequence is TGCGCCAGCAGCCCGGGGACTAGCGGGGGACCAAGAACCGGGGAGCTGTTTTTT. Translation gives CASSPGTSGGPRTGELFF.

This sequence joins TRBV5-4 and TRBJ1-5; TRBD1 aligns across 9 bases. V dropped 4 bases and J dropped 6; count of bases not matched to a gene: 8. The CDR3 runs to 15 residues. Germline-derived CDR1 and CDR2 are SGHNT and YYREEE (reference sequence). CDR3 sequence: CASSLDRGRGQPQHF. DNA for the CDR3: TGTGCCAGCAGCCTGGACAGGGGAAGAGGTCAGCCCCAGCATTTT. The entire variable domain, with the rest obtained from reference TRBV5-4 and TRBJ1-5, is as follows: ETGVTQSPTHLIKTRGQQVTLRCSSQSGHNTVSWYQQALGQGPQFIFQYYREEENGRGNFPPRFSGLQFPNYSSELNVNALELDDSALYLCASSLDRGRGQPQHFGDGTRLSIL.

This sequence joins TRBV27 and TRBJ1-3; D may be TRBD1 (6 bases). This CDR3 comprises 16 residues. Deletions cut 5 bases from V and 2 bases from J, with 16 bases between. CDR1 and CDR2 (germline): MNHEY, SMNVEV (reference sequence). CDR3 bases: TGTGCCAGCAGTCCAGGACAGACTTATACTGGAAACACCATATATTTT. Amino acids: CASSPGQTYTGNTIYF.

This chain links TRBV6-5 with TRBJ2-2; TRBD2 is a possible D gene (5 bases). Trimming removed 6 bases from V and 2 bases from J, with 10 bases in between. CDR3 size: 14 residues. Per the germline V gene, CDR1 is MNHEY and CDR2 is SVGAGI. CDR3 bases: TGTGCCAGCAGCCTAGCAGCTAACACCGGGGAGCTGTTTTTT. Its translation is CASSLAANTGELFF.

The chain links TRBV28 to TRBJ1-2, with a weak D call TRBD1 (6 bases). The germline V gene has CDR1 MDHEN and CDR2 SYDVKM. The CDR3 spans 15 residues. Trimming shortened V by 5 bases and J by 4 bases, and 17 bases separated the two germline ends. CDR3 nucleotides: TGTGCCAGCAGTCTAACCGGGGGGGCGGGCTATGGCTACACCTTC. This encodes CASSLTGGAGYGYTF.

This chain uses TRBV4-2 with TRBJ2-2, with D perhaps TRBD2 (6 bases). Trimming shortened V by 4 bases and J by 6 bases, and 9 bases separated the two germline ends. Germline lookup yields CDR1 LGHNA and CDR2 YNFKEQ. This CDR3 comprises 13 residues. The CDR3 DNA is TGTGCCAGCAGCCCCGGGAGTTCCGGGGAGCTGTTTTTT. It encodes CASSPGSSGELFF.